This T cell receptor beta chain was observed in a study of T cells in Graves' hyperthyroidism and ophthalmopathy. Study as a whole: Pretreatment peripheral blood was obtained at initial diagnosis. Study-wide points: Most thyroid-expanded clonotypes above 0.001 were also found in blood.

Diagnosis rested on symptoms, serum thyroxine and TRAb, thyroid ultrasound, and orbital computed tomography. Using about 10 ml of fresh peripheral blood, PBMCs were prepared. The source material, RNA transcripts, was used to amplify TCR beta CDR3 regions. The HTBI primer set served for first-round RT-PCR of the TCR CDR3. Each CDR3 protein is one row after TCRdb ran MiXCR on the multiplex PCR reads. The sample holds about 380,000 distinct CDR3 sequences, over 11% seen once. This clonotype was counted at least ten times. The antigen is unknown. Sample: blood. The TCR originated in an older woman with Graves' hyperthyroidism.

The CDR3 spells CASSLREGLGNEQFF. The CDR3 DNA follows: TGTGCCAGCAGCTTGCGGGAGGGCCTGGGGAATGAGCAGTTCTTC. The rearrangement uses TRBV7-9 and TRBJ2-1, with 9 bases matching TRBD2. The CDR3 is 15 amino acids. J was trimmed by 7 bases and V by 3 bases; bases with no gene match: 7. Germline CDR1 and CDR2: SEHNR and FQNEAQ (reference sequence).